One and the same sample provided the 21 T cell receptor beta chains below, sequenced in a study of shared clonotypes between healthy human individuals. Only in-frame clones appear in the TCRdb table, and some are missing; sequencing was by immunoSEQ multiplex PCR. The top ten clones hold 0.3% to 0.45% of a sample with over a million clones, approximately 98.5% of them seen once. Sequencing input: naive CD4+ T cells sorted from blood. Subset: CD45RA+ positively selected. All receptors come from a man aged 30 to 45 in good health.

The chain couples TRBV10-1 to TRBJ2-3, with D tentatively TRBD1 (6 bases). The CDR3 is 13 amino acids. V lost 5 bases to trimming and J lost 2 bases, with 8 bases between them. Germline V CDR1 and CDR2: WNHNN, SYGVQD (reference sequence). The CDR3 nucleotides are TGCGCCAGCAGTCGGACAGACACAGATACGCAGTATTTT. It codes for CASSRTDTDTQYF.

With regard to this clone: The same CDR3 arises from other DNA sequences in this sample as well. The chain recombines TRBV18 with TRBJ1-5, with unresolved D. This CDR3 has 13 amino acids. Trimming shortened V by 3 bases and J by 4 bases, and 7 bases separated the two germline ends. Germline assignment: CDR1 KGHSH and CDR2 LQKENI. The CDR3 nucleotides read TGTGCCAGCTCACCGTCAGAGAATCAGCCCCAGCATTTT. It specifies CASSPSENQPQHF.

The chain joins TRBV4-1 to TRBJ2-7; D gene ambiguous. The V gene's germline CDR1 is MGHRA and CDR2 YSYEKL. The V gene lost 4 bases and the J gene lost 0 bases, with 7 bases spanning the gap. The CDR3 is 13 amino acids. CDR3 nucleotide sequence: TGCGCCAGCAGCCGCCCCCCCTCCTACGAGCAGTACTTC. Translating it yields CASSRPPSYEQYF.

CDR3 coding DNA: TGTGCCAGCAGCCCAGGGGGCGGCTTTGATGGCTACACCTTC. Amino acid sequence: CASSPGGGFDGYTF. The rearrangement joins TRBV28 to TRBJ1-2; 8 bases line up with TRBD1. V was clipped by 6 bases and J by 6 bases; unmatched bases: 9. CDR1 is MDHEN, CDR2 SYDVKM, per germline. CDR3 length: 14 residues.

The V call is TRBV7-3, the J call TRBJ2-3; D possibly corresponds to TRBD2 (6 bases). The CDR3 runs to 13 residues. Germline V lookup: CDR1 SGHTA, CDR2 FQGTGA. With 1 base removed from V and 6 bases from J, the gap between germline ends came to 8 bases. The CDR3 coding sequence is TGTGCCAGCAGCTTAAGGGGAGGCGATACGCAGTATTTT. This sequence encodes CASSLRGGDTQYF.

This chain links TRBV9 with TRBJ2-5; 7 nucleotides align to TRBD1. Losses at the gene ends were 4 bases for V and 1 base for J; bases not matched to a gene: 4. CDR1 SGDLS and CDR2 YYNGEE come from the germline V gene. This CDR3 spans 14 amino acids. CDR3 sequence reads: CASSIGTAQETQYF. As DNA, the CDR3 is TGTGCCAGCAGCATCGGGACAGCCCAAGAGACCCAGTACTTC.

V gene TRBV19 combines with J gene TRBJ2-1; tentative D call: TRBD1 (7 bases). The V gene's germline CDR1 is LNHDA and CDR2 SQIVND (reference sequence). The germline V and J ends were trimmed by 6 bases and 4 bases, with 16 bases remaining between them. The CDR3 length is 15 residues. This CDR3 is CASRMGGQSYNEQFF. CDR3 coding DNA: TGTGCCAGTAGGATGGGGGGACAGTCGTACAATGAGCAGTTCTTC.

This chain uses TRBV10-3 with TRBJ2-7; the D is unclear. CDR3 length: 14 residues. The germline V gene has CDR1 ENHRY and CDR2 SYGVKD. V shed 1 base and J shed 5 bases, with 12 bases lying between them. The CDR3 sequence: CAISELGPRDEQYF. The CDR3 region has the DNA TGTGCCATCAGTGAGTTAGGACCCCGCGACGAGCAGTACTTC.

This chain uses TRBV25-1 with TRBJ1-1, with unresolved D. CDR3 size: 12 residues. V was cut by 5 bases and J by 2 bases, with 6 bases left in between. Germline V gives CDR1 MGHDK, CDR2 SYGVNS. For the CDR3, the DNA is TGTGCCAGCAGTCCAGGTAACACTGAAGCTTTCTTT. Translation: CASSPGNTEAFF.

Concerning this clone itself: Other DNA variants within this sample encode the same CDR3. The CDR3 loop reads CASSTQGSGELFF. CDR3 coding DNA: TGTGCCAGCAGCACACAGGGATCCGGGGAGCTGTTTTTT. The rearrangement joins TRBV5-4 to TRBJ2-2, with a weak D call TRBD1 (6 bases). In germline, CDR1 is SGHNT, CDR2 YYREEE (reference sequence). The CDR3 extends over 13 amino acids. V was trimmed by 4 bases and J by 6 bases, leaving 10 bases between them.

This clone occurred once. The genes are TRBV29-1 and TRBJ1-5; 8 bases align to TRBD1. V shed 4 bases, J shed 3 bases, and the junction held 2 bases outside the gene matches. The CDR3 has 13 amino acids. From germline, CDR1 is SQVTM and CDR2 ANQGSEA. For the CDR3, the DNA is TGCAGCGTTGGGACAGGGTTCAATCAGCCCCAGCATTTT. Translated, it gives CSVGTGFNQPQHF.

This chain connects TRBV29-1 to TRBJ1-4, with a weak D call TRBD1 (5 bases). CDR1 and CDR2 from the germline V gene are SQVTM and ANQGSEA. V was cut by 0 bases and J by 1 base, with 12 bases left in between. The CDR3 contains 16 residues. This CDR3 reads CSVEDLGGETNEKLFF. In DNA, the CDR3 is TGCAGCGTTGAAGATCTTGGGGGGGAAACTAATGAAAAACTGTTTTTT.

The chain combines TRBV20-1 with TRBJ2-5, with D hard to call. The germline V gene has CDR1 DFQATT and CDR2 SNEGSKA (reference sequence). This CDR3 region has 11 residues. Here the CDR3 DNA reads TGCGGATGGTGGTTCCAAGAGACCCAGTACTTC. Translation gives CGWWFQETQYF.

The gene calls are TRBV28 and TRBJ2-1; perhaps TRBD2 as D (6 bases). The germline V and J ends were trimmed by 6 bases and 3 bases, with 18 bases remaining between them. CDR3 size: 16 residues. CDR1 MDHEN and CDR2 SYDVKM come from the germline V gene. The CDR3 nucleotides read TGTGCCAGCAGGACACCGGGACTCTCAATCTACAATGAGCAGTTCTTC. Residues: CASRTPGLSIYNEQFF.

The rearrangement joins TRBV6-1 to TRBJ1-5; 8 bases fit TRBD1. The length of the CDR3 is 15 residues. V lost 5 bases, J lost 6 bases, and 9 bases stayed unmatched. The germline CDR1 and CDR2 sequences are MNHNS and SASEGT. CDR3 nucleotide sequence: TGTGCCAGCAGTCCCAGGACAGGGTTTCTTCAGCCCCAGCATTTT. It codes for CASSPRTGFLQPQHF.

This clone was counted once. Distinct nucleotide sequences in the sample also encode this CDR3. The J gene is TRBJ1-5, the V gene TRBV18, with 7 bases matching TRBD1. J was trimmed by 2 bases and V by 5 bases; bases with no gene match: 3. CDR3 size: 14 residues. Germline CDR1 reads KGHSH; CDR2 reads LQKENI. The CDR3 region has the DNA TGTGCCAGCTCAACCGACAGGGGCAATCAGCCCCAGCATTTT. Translation gives CASSTDRGNQPQHF.

The chain has TRBV7-6 and TRBJ2-3; 7 positions agree with TRBD1. V shed 5 bases, J shed 1 base, and the junction held 9 bases outside the gene matches. This CDR3 is 16 amino acids long. Germline V gene lookup returns CDR1 SGHVS and CDR2 FNYEAQ. The CDR3 here is CASSPRQGRGTDTQYF. The CDR3 region has the DNA TGTGCCAGCAGCCCCCGACAGGGTAGAGGCACAGATACGCAGTATTTT. The full variable domain, rest sourced from reference TRBV7-6 and TRBJ2-3, is GAGVSQSPRYKVTKRGQDVALRCDPISGHVSLYWYRQALGQGPEFLTYFNYEAQQDKSGLPNDRFSAERPEGSISTLTIQRTEQRDSAMYRCASSPRQGRGTDTQYFGPGTRLTVL.

The chain combines TRBV11-2 with TRBJ1-1; D remains ambiguous. Trimming cost V 4 bases and J 1 base, with 10 bases left between them. Germline V gene data show CDR1 as SGHAT and CDR2 as FQNNGV. The CDR3 has 14 amino acids. CDR3 coding DNA: TGTGCCAGCAGCTCCACTGGAGGGAACACTGAAGCTTTCTTT. This gives the protein CASSSTGGNTEAFF.

This clone was counted a single time. V and J are TRBV5-1 and TRBJ2-7, with D possibly being TRBD1 (6 bases). Trimming removed 0 bases at V and 2 bases at J, with 12 bases between. Germline V lookup: CDR1 SGHRS, CDR2 YFSETQ. This CDR3 region has 15 residues. CDR3 residues: CASSLETTGTYEQYF. In DNA form, the CDR3 reads TGCGCCAGCAGCTTGGAAACGACAGGCACCTACGAGCAGTACTTC.

This chain uses TRBV7-8 with TRBJ2-7; D possibly corresponds to TRBD1 (5 bases). Trimming removed 5 bases from V and 1 base from J, with 12 bases in between. The CDR3 length is 14 residues. Germline CDR1 reads SGHVS; CDR2 reads FQNEAQ. CDR3 loop: CASSPAGLSYEQYF. CDR3 sequence (DNA): TGTGCCAGCAGCCCCGCAGGGCTTTCCTACGAGCAGTACTTC.

The chain links TRBV7-9 to TRBJ2-7; 9 bases map to TRBD2. The V and J ends lost 5 bases and 7 bases, in that order; junction bases with no gene match: 6. Germline loops: CDR1 SEHNR, CDR2 FQNEAQ (reference sequence). There are 13 residues in the CDR3. The CDR3 bases are TGTGCCAGCAGCCCCCTAGCGGGAATGGAGCAGTACTTC. As protein: CASSPLAGMEQYF.